The 10 T cell receptor beta chains reported below all come from one sample, sequenced in a study of blood T cells in healthy people across ages. A second PCR of 7 to 11 cycles used a sample-barcoded 5' primer and a J-beta primer mix. TCRdb re-called the 5' RACE reads through MiXCR, storing one row per CDR3 protein. The sample lists 1,500,000 or so distinct CDR3 sequences; roughly 64% were seen once. Sequences were obtained from blood. Receptor source: a man younger than 35 in good health.

The CDR3 coding sequence is TGTGCCAGCAGCTTAGAAGCGTTTTGGGAAAAACTGTTTTTT. It is translated as CASSLEAFWEKLFF. The J gene is TRBJ1-4, the V gene TRBV7-7, with D uncertain. V dropped 1 base and J dropped 8 bases, with 11 bases sitting between them. CDR1 and CDR2 from the germline V gene are SSHAT and FNYEAQ (reference sequence). The CDR3 totals 14 residues.

The chain recombines TRBV7-2 with TRBJ1-6, with no clear D. This CDR3 is built from 16 residues. Looked up from germline, CDR1 is SGHTA and CDR2 is FQGNSA. The V end lost 3 bases, the J end lost 7 bases, and 16 bases lay between the germline ends. In nucleotides, the CDR3 is TGTGCCAGCAGCTTGGACGGCCCAGGAGAGAATTCACCCCTCCACTTT. It codes for CASSLDGPGENSPLHF.

The V call is TRBV7-2, the J call TRBJ2-1; 12 bases agree with TRBD2. The trim removed 4 bases at V and 9 bases at J, leaving 7 bases unmatched. CDR3 length equals 15 residues. Looked up from germline, CDR1 is SGHTA and CDR2 is FQGNSA. CDR3 residues: CASSYLAGGTGEQFF. CDR3 sequence (DNA): TGTGCCAGCAGCTACCTAGCGGGGGGGACAGGTGAGCAGTTCTTC.

The J gene is TRBJ2-1, the V gene TRBV11-2; tentatively, D is TRBD1 (6 bases). This CDR3 is built from 15 residues. The V gene lost 4 bases and the J gene lost 13 bases, with 23 bases spanning the gap. Germline V lookup: CDR1 SGHAT, CDR2 FQNNGV. CDR3 sequence: CASSYGTLQMETQFF. The CDR3 region has the DNA TGTGCCAGCAGCTACGGGACACTCCAGATGGAGACCCAGTTCTTC.

The chain uses TRBV12-3 or TRBV12-4 and TRBJ2-6; either TRBD1 or TRBD2 may supply D (5 bases each). Trimming took 1 base from V and 2 from J, leaving 12 bases between them. The CDR3 consists of 17 residues. In DNA, the CDR3 is TGTGCCAGCAGTTTAGTGGGGGTTCCAACTGGGGCCAACGTCCTGACTTTC. This codes for CASSLVGVPTGANVLTF.

The chain uses TRBV25-1 and TRBJ2-4; 7 positions agree with TRBD1. The DNA end is more similar to TRBJ2-7, so the J call may be wrong. The CDR3 consists of 12 residues. Germline loops: CDR1 MGHDK, CDR2 SYGVNS. The DNA of the CDR3 is TGTGCCAGCAGTGACACAGGGGACGAGCAGTACTTC. Protein sequence: CASSDTGDEQYF.

The V and J genes are TRBV6-6 and TRBJ2-7; D is tentatively TRBD1 or TRBD2 (6 bases each). The germline gives CDR1 MNHNY, CDR2 SVGAGI (reference sequence). V was cut by 7 bases and J by 2 bases, with 21 bases left in between. The CDR3 runs 16 residues. The CDR3 spells CASIVEGGSATYEQYF. The CDR3 region has the DNA TGTGCCAGCATTGTAGAGGGGGGCAGCGCGACCTACGAGCAGTACTTC.

The chain is built from TRBV5-1 and TRBJ2-5, with TRBD1 matching over 9 bases. TRBJ2-7 matches the DNA end more closely, so the J call is doubtful. This CDR3 is built from 14 residues. CDR1 and CDR2 (germline): SGHRS, YFSETQ. In nucleotides, the CDR3 is TGCGCCAGCAGCTTGGGATGGGACAGGGTCGAGCAGTACTTC. It translates to CASSLGWDRVEQYF.

The gene calls are TRBV4-3 and TRBJ1-1; D uncertain. Germline lookup yields CDR1 LGHNA and CDR2 YSLEER. Trimming shortened V by 0 bases and J by 9 bases, and 14 bases separated the two germline ends. This CDR3 comprises 14 residues. CDR3 coding DNA: TGCGCCAGCAGCCAAGAGCGGATTTCCTTTAAAGCTTTCTTT. Its protein is CASSQERISFKAFF.

This clonotype turned up a few times. The chain links TRBV20-1 to TRBJ2-7; D call uncertain. The CDR3 totals 15 residues. Germline values: CDR1 DFQATT, CDR2 SNEGSKA (reference sequence). The V and J ends lost 0 bases and 2 bases respectively, with 14 bases between them. The DNA for the CDR3 is TGCAGTGCTAGAGATGTGGTAGGTGTAGCCTACGAGCAGTACTTC. This sequence encodes CSARDVVGVAYEQYF.